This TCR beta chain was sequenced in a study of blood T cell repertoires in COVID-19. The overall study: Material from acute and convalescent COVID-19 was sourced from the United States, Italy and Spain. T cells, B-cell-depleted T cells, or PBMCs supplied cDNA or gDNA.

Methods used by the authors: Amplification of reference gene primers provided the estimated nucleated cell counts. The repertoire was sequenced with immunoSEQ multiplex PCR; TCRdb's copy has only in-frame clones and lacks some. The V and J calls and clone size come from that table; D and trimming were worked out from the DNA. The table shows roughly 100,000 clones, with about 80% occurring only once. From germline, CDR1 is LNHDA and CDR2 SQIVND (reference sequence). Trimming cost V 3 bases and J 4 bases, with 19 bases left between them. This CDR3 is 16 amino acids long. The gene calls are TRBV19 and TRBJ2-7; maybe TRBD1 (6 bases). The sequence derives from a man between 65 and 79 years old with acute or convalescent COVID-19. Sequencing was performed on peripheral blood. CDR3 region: CASSINPSGTSYEQYF. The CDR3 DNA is TGTGCCAGTAGTATCAACCCATCCGGGACAAGTTACGAGCAGTACTTC.